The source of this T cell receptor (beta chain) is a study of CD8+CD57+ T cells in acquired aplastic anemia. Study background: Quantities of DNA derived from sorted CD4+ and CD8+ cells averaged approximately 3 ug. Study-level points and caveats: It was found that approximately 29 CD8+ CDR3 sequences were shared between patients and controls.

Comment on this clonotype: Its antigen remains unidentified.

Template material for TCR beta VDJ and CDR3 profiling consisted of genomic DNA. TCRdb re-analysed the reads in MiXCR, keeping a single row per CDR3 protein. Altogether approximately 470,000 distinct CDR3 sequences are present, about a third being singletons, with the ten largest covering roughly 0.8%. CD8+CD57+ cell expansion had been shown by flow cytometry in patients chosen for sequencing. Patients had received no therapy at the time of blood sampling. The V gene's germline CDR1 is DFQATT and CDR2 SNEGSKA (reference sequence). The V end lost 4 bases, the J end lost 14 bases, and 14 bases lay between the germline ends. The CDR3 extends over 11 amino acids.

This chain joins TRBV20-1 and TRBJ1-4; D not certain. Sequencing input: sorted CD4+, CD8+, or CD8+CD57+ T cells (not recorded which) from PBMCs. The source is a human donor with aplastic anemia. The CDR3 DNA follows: TGCAGTGCTAAGGACGGACTCCGGCTGTTTTTT. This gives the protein CSAKDGLRLFF.